The rows below give T cell receptor beta chains drawn from one sample of a study of shared clonotypes between healthy human individuals. The assay was immunoSEQ multiplex PCR, and TCRdb's table has in-frame clones only and misses some. The table lists about 510,000 clones, 75% to 80% of them singletons. The sample taken for sequencing was PBMCs. These receptors came from a woman between 40 and 55 years old in good health. Some clones in this sample may be carry-over from other donors' samples. Both conserved end residues are trimmed from each CDR3.

TRBJ1-1,TRBV10-2,ASSQAWAGRDTEAF
TRBJ2-1,TRBV27,ASSSDLSSYNEQF
TRBJ2-6,TRBV7-2,ASSLGLAGVGGANVLT
TRBJ1-4,TRBV7-3,ASSPINRFATNEKLF
TRBJ2-3,TRBV29-1,SVVGGTRDTQY
TRBJ2-7,TRBV28,ASSSGTYYYEQY
TRBJ1-5,TRBV11-2,ASTFGQASNQPQH
TRBJ2-1,TRBV28,ASSLGLAGVEEQF
TRBJ1-2,TRBV10-3,AISGGLNYGYT
TRBJ2-3,TRBV5-1,ASSKGLATTDTQY
TRBJ2-5,TRBV6-5,ASTMRYMETQY
TRBJ2-5,TRBV5-1,ASSLDVGETQY
TRBJ2-5,TRBV11-2,ASSLNPTGETQY
TRBJ2-2,TRBV30,AWSYSGRDAGELF
TRBJ1-2,TRBV6-1,ASSEGTGGRYGYT
TRBJ2-6,TRBV6-6,ASSYSGRGANVLT
TRBJ2-7,TRBV18,ASSPGTSGLGEQY
TRBJ2-6,TRBV19,ASSIRASGRVPGANVLT
TRBJ2-5,TRBV27,ASSFPDRKETQY
TRBJ2-1,TRBV4-1,ASSQVRRGSYNEQF
TRBJ1-5,TRBV7-2,ASSLERGTQPQH
TRBJ2-1,TRBV10-3,AISEGQGEGLNEQF
TRBJ1-3,TRBV11-2,ASSRDRPGSGNTIY
TRBJ2-3,TRBV21-1,ASSPGQSTDTQY
TRBJ2-1,TRBV28,ASRGTSGSSYNEQF
TRBJ2-2,TRBV7-2,ASSWTSGSAGELF
.,TRBV27,ASSERSLSGRGYEQY
TRBJ2-5,TRBV30,AWRGGGHQETQY
TRBJ2-1,TRBV11-2,ASSLAPNNEQF
TRBJ1-5,TRBV7-3,ASSEDRPSNQPQH
TRBJ2-7,TRBV28,ASSPTRHSNEQY
TRBJ2-1,TRBV7-3,ASSYGSSYNEQF
TRBJ2-6,TRBV4-2,ASSQVPTTRRSGANVLT
TRBJ2-7,TRBV7-9,ASSLGAGLGEQY
TRBJ2-1,TRBV5-1,ASSFGTSGGYNEQF
TRBJ2-3,TRBV11-2,ASSLGSGADTQY
TRBJ1-1,TRBV4-1,ASSRGLNTEAF
TRBJ1-2,TRBV27,ASSVSQGSGYT
TRBJ2-1,TRBV7-8,ASINSIHNEQF
TRBJ2-1,TRBV11-2,ASSLDQWEGYYNEQF
TRBJ2-1,TRBV7-9,ASSLDRGYNEQF
TRBJ1-2,TRBV19,ASSNLDRVSYT
TRBJ2-1,TRBV7-2,ASSLWGNTYNEQF
TRBJ2-1,TRBV9,ASSVASGTSYNEQF
TRBJ1-2,TRBV5-1,ASSPGTGNYGYT
TRBJ2-5,TRBV6-5,ASRRDLAGETQY
TRBJ2-1,TRBV11-2,ASSFFTGSYNEQF
TRBJ1-5,TRBV2,ASSERGQRYSNQPQH
TRBJ1-1,TRBV11-3,ASSLGDRAGNTEAF
TRBJ2-7,TRBV11-2,ASSQEGLGEQY
TRBJ2-3,TRBV6-4,ASSDSSGRTDTQY
TRBJ1-5,TRBV28,ASSFPNQPQH
TRBJ1-4,TRBV4-1,ASSPDRVATNEKLF